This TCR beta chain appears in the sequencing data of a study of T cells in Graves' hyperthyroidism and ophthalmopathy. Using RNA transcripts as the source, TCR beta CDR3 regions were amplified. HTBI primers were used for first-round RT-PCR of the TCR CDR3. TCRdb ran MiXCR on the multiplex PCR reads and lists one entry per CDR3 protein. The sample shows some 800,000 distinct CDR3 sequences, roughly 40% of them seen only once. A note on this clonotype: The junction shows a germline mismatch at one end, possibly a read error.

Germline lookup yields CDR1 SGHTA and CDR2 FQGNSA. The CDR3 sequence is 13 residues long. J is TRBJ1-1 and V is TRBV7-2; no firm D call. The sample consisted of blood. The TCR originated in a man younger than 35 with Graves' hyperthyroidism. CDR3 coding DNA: TGTGACAGCAGCCCCCCCTTTGGAACTGAAGCTTTCTTT. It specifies CDSSPPFGTEAFF.